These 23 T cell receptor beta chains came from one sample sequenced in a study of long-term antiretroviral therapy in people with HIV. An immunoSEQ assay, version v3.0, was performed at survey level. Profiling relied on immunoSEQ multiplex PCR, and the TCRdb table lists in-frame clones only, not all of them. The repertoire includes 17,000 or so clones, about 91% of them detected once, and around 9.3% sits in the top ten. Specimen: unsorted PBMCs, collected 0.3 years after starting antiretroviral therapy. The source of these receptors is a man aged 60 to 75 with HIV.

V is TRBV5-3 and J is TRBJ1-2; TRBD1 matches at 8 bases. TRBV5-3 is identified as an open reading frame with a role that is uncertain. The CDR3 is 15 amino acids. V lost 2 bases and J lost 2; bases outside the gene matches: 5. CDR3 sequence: CARSFKTGENYGYTF. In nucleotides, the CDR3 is TGTGCCAGAAGCTTCAAGACAGGGGAGAACTATGGCTACACCTTC.

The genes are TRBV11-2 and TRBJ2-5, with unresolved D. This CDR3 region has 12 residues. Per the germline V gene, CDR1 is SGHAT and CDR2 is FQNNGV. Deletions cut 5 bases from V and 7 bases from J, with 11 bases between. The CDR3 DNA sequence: TGTGCCAGCAGCCGCATGCTGGGGACCCAGTACTTC. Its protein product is CASSRMLGTQYF.

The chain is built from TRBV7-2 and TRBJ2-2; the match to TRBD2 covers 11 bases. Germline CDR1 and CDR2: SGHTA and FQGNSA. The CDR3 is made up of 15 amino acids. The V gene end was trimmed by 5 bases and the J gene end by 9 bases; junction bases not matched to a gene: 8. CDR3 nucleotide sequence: TGTGCCAGCAGCCAGATAGCGGGGGGGCCCCGGGAGCTGTTTTTT. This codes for CASSQIAGGPRELFF. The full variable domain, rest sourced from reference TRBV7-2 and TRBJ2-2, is GAGVSQSPSNKVTEKGKDVELRCDPISGHTALYWYRQSLGQGLEFLIYFQGNSAPDKSGLPSDRFSAERTGGSVSTLTIQRTQQEDSAVYLCASSQIAGGPRELFFGEGSRLTVL.

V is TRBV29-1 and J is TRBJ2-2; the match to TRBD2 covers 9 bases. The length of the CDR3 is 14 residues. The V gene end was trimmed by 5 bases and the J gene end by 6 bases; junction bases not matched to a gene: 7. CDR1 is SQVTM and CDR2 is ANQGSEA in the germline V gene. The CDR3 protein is CSVRSGGRAGELFF. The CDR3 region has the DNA TGCAGCGTTCGGAGCGGGGGGCGGGCCGGGGAGCTGTTTTTT.

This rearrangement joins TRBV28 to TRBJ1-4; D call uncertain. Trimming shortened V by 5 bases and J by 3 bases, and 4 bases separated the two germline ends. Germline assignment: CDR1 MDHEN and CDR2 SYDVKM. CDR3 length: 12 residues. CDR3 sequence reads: CASSPANEKLFF. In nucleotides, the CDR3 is TGTGCCAGCAGTCCGGCTAATGAAAAACTGTTTTTT.

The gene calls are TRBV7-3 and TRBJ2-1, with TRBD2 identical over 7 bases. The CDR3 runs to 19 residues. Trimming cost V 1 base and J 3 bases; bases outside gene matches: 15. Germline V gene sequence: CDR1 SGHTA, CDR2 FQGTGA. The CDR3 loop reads CASSLKSSGAIGVYNEQFF. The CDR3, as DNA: TGTGCCAGCAGCTTAAAGTCTAGCGGCGCCATAGGAGTCTACAATGAGCAGTTCTTC.

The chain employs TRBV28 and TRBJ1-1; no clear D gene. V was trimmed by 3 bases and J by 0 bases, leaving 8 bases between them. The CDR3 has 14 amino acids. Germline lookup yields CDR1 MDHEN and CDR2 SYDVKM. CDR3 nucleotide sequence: TGTGCCAGCAGTTTTCTCAGATTGAACACTGAAGCTTTCTTT. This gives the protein CASSFLRLNTEAFF.

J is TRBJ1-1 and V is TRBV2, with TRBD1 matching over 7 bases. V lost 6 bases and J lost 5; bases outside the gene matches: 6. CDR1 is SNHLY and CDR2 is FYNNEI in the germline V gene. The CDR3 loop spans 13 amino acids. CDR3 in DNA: TGTGCCAGCAGAACAGGGGTCGCGACTGAAGCTTTCTTT. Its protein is CASRTGVATEAFF.

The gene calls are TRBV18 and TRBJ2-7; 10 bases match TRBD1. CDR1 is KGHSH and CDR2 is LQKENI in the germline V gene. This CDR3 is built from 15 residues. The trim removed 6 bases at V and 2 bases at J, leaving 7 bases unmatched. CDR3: CASSHGGQGAYEQYF. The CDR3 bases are TGTGCCAGCTCTCACGGCGGACAGGGGGCCTACGAGCAGTACTTC.

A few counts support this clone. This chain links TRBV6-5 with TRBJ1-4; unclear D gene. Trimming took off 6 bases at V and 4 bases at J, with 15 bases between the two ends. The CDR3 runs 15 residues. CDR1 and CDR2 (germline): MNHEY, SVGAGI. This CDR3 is CASSPTRALNEKLFF. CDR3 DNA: TGTGCCAGCAGCCCCACACGGGCCCTTAATGAAAAACTGTTTTTT.

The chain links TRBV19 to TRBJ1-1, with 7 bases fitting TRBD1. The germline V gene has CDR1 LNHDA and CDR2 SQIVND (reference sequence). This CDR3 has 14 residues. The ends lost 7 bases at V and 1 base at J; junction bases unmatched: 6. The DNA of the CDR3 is TGTGCCAGTACCACAGGGGTTAGGAACACTGAAGCTTTCTTT. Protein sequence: CASTTGVRNTEAFF.

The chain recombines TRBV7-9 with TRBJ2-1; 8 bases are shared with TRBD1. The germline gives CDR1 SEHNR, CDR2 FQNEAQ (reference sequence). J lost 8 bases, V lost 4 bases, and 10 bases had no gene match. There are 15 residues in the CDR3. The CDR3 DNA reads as TGTGCCAGCAGCTCGACGGGACAGGCCAGCGATGAGCAGTTCTTC. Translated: CASSSTGQASDEQFF.

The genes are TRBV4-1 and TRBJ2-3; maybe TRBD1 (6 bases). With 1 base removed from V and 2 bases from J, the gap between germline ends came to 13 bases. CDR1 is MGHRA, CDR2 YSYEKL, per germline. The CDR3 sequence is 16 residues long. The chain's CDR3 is CASSQVSTGYTDTQYF. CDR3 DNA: TGCGCCAGCAGCCAAGTATCGACAGGCTACACAGATACGCAGTATTTT.

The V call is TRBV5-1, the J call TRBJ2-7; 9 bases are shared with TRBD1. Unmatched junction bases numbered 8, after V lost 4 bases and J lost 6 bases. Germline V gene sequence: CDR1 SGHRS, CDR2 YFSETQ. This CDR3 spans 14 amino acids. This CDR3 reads CASSPGQGVSEQYF. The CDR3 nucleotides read TGCGCCAGCAGCCCGGGACAGGGTGTCTCCGAGCAGTACTTC.

CDR3 residues: CASSWTVVSTDTQYF. The CDR3 nucleotides are TGTGCCAGCTCATGGACAGTAGTTAGCACAGATACGCAGTATTTT. The chain links TRBV18 to TRBJ2-3, with D possibly TRBD1 on 6 matching bases. Trimming removed 5 bases at V and 0 bases at J, with 12 bases between. Germline CDR1 KGHSH, CDR2 LQKENI. This CDR3 spans 15 amino acids.

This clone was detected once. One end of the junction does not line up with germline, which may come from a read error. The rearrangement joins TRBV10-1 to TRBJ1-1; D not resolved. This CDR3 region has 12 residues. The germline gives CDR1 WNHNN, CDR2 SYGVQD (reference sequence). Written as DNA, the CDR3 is TGCGCAAGCAGAAAGGCCGACGGGGAAGCTTTCTTT. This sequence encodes CASRKADGEAFF.

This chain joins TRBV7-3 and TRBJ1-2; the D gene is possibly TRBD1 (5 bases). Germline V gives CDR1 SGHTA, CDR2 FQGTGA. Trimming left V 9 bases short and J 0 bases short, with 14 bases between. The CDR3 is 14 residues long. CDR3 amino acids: CASSRTRTNYGYTF. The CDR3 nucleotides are TGTGCCAGTTCTCGGACACGTACTAACTATGGCTACACCTTC.

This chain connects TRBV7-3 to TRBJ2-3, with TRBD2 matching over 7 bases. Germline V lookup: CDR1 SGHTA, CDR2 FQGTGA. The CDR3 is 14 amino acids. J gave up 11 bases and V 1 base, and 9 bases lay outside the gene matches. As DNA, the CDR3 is TGTGCCAGCAGCTTAAGGGACGGGTCGGGGGGGCAGTATTTT. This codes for CASSLRDGSGGQYF.

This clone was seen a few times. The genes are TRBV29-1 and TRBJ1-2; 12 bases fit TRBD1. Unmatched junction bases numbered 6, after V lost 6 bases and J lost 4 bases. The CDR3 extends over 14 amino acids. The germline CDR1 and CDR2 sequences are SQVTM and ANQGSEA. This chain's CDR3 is CSVDGGQGAYGYTF. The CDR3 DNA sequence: TGCAGCGTGGACGGGGGACAGGGGGCCTATGGCTACACCTTC.

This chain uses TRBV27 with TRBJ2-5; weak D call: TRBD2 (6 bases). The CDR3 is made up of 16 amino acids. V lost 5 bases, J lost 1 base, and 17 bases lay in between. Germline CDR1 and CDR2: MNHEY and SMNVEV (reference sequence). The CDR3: CASSRLGLLSQETQYF. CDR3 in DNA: TGTGCCAGCAGTAGATTGGGACTCCTTTCCCAAGAGACCCAGTACTTC.

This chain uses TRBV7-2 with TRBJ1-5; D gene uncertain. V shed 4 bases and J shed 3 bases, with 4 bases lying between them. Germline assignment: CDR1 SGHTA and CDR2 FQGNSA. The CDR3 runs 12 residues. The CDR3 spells CASSSLNQPQHF. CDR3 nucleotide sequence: TGTGCCAGCAGCTCCCTCAATCAGCCCCAGCATTTT. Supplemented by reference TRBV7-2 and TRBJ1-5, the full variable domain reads GAGVSQSPSNKVTEKGKDVELRCDPISGHTALYWYRQSLGQGLEFLIYFQGNSAPDKSGLPSDRFSAERTGGSVSTLTIQRTQQEDSAVYLCASSSLNQPQHFGDGTRLSIL.

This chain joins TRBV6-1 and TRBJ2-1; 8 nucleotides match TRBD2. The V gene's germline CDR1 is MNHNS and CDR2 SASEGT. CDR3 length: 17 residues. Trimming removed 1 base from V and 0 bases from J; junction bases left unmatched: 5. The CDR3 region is CASSEGRGDLSYNEQFF. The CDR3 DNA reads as TGTGCCAGCAGTGAAGGGCGGGGGGATCTCTCCTACAATGAGCAGTTCTTC.

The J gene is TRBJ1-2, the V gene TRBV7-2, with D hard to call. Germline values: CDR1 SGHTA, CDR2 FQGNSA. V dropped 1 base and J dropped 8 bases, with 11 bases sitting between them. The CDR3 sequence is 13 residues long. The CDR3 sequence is CASSLERVSGYTF. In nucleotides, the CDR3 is TGTGCCAGCAGCTTAGAAAGGGTCAGCGGCTACACCTTC.